Shown below are 6 T cell receptor beta chains from a single sample sequenced in a study of glioma-infiltrating T cells. The iRepertoire nested amplicon-rescue multiplex PCR amplified TCR alpha and beta CDR3s from RNA. TCRdb independently ran MiXCR on the multiplex PCR reads; one entry per CDR3 protein. Here the sample spans about 410,000 distinct CDR3 sequences, more than 35% being singletons. Sequenced input: glioma tissue, nonneoplastic brain tissue, or PBMCs (not recorded which). The receptors here all came from a human donor with low-grade glioma or glioblastoma, undergoing nonglioma brain surgery, or in good health (not recorded which).

For this clonotype: At one of its ends the junction is not consistent with the germline gene, which may arise from a read error. This rearrangement joins TRBV10-3 to TRBJ2-7, with D possibly TRBD1 on 6 matching bases. This CDR3 has 13 residues. Germline CDR1 ENHRY, CDR2 SYGVKD. Here the CDR3 DNA reads TGTGCCAGCAGTGACAGGCTAGCTCACGAGCAGTACTTC. Protein product: CASSDRLAHEQYF.

A remark on this clonotype: The junction does not match germline at one end; this may be a read error. V is TRBV27 and J is TRBJ1-5; 8 nucleotides match TRBD1. Per germline, CDR1 MNHEY and CDR2 SMNVEV (reference sequence). The CDR3 spans 16 residues. The CDR3 protein is CATSDPQGADNQPQHF. CDR3 sequence (DNA): TGTGCCACCAGTGATCCGCAGGGGGCGGACAATCAGCCCCAGCATTTT.

The chain carries TRBV20-1 and TRBJ2-7; TRBD2 might be the D (5 bases). Germline V gene lookup returns CDR1 DFQATT and CDR2 SNEGSKA (reference sequence). Trimming removed 3 bases from V and 4 bases from J, with 16 bases in between. The CDR3 totals 14 residues. Here the CDR3 reads CSASHRGSWYEQYF. The DNA for the CDR3 is TGCAGTGCTAGTCATAGAGGGAGTTGGTACGAGCAGTACTTC.

This clonotype was detected many times. This chain uses TRBV28 with TRBJ2-7, with 13 bases that match TRBD2. The germline CDR1 and CDR2 sequences are MDHEN and SYDVKM. The CDR3 length is 17 residues. V was clipped by 5 bases and J by 2 bases; unmatched bases: 9. The CDR3 loop reads CASSPAILAGGPYEQYF. The DNA of the CDR3 is TGTGCCAGCAGTCCCGCCATACTAGCGGGAGGGCCCTACGAGCAGTACTTC.

This clonotype was observed a handful of times. V and J are TRBV25-1 and TRBJ2-1; D not certain. Germline V CDR1 and CDR2: MGHDK, SYGVNS. Trimming cost V 6 bases and J 7 bases, with 4 bases left between them. CDR3 length: 10 amino acids. CDR3 in DNA: TGTGCCAGCAGGGGAAATGAGCAGTTCTTC. As protein: CASRGNEQFF.

The chain carries TRBV7-2 and TRBJ2-2; the match to TRBD2 covers 11 bases. The V gene's germline CDR1 is SGHTA and CDR2 FQGNSA. With 5 bases clipped from V and 5 bases from J, the junction kept 7 bases outside the gene matches. The CDR3 is 16 amino acids. The CDR3 protein is CASSEPGLADTGELFF. DNA of the CDR3: TGTGCCAGCAGCGAACCGGGACTAGCGGATACCGGGGAGCTGTTTTTT.